A selection of T cell receptor beta chains follows, all from one sample in a study of human versus mouse CDR3 diversity and MHC coevolution. The data were produced by immunoSEQ multiplex PCR, yet TCRdb's version contains in-frame clones alone and is incomplete. Of around 74,000 clones listed, approximately 90% are singletons. Sequencing was done on a sample of naive CD4+ T cells from blood. These receptors came from a person aged 30 to 69 in good health. The CDR3 runs from the conserved cysteine through the conserved F or W. The order of the fields is clone size, D gene, J gene, V gene, CDR3 protein, CDR3 DNA. D genes are given only for firm matches. Clone sizes are given selectively: once, few, many, or a class where the clone is expanded.

clone size: .
D gene: .
J gene: TRBJ1-5
V gene: TRBV10-3
CDR3 protein: CAINYYRLIGVSNQPQHF
CDR3 DNA: TGTGCCATCAACTACTATAGACTTATAGGTGTGAGCAATCAGCCCCAGCATTTT

clone size: .
D gene: TRBD1
J gene: TRBJ1-1
V gene: TRBV19
CDR3 protein: CASGGDRANTEAFF
CDR3 DNA: TGTGCCAGTGGTGGGGACAGGGCGAACACTGAAGCTTTCTTT

clone size: .
D gene: TRBD1
J gene: TRBJ1-6
V gene: TRBV30
CDR3 protein: CAWSGGQGTYNSPLHF
CDR3 DNA: TGTGCCTGGAGTGGGGGACAGGGGACCTATAATTCACCCCTCCACTTT

clone size: once
D gene: TRBD1
J gene: TRBJ1-3
V gene: TRBV5-1
CDR3 protein: CASSLAQGAGDTIYF
CDR3 DNA: TGCGCCAGCAGCTTGGCACAGGGGGCAGGAGACACCATATATTTT

clone size: .
D gene: TRBD1
J gene: TRBJ1-1
V gene: TRBV6-5
CDR3 protein: CASSTGTGRTEAFF
CDR3 DNA: TGTGCCAGCAGCACCGGGACAGGGCGCACTGAAGCTTTCTTT

clone size: .
D gene: TRBD1
J gene: TRBJ2-1
V gene: TRBV9
CDR3 protein: CASSVATGGNYNEQFF
CDR3 DNA: TGTGCCAGCAGCGTAGCTACAGGGGGCAACTACAATGAGCAGTTCTTC

clone size: .
D gene: TRBD1
J gene: TRBJ1-2
V gene: TRBV30
CDR3 protein: CAWSRDRAYYGYTF
CDR3 DNA: TGTGCCTGGAGTAGGGACAGGGCGTACTATGGCTACACCTTC

clone size: .
D gene: TRBD1
J gene: TRBJ2-2
V gene: TRBV28
CDR3 protein: CASQGDSWDRRTGELFF
CDR3 DNA: TGTGCCAGCCAGGGAGATTCTTGGGACAGACGCACCGGGGAGCTGTTTTTT

clone size: .
D gene: .
J gene: TRBJ2-1
V gene: TRBV19
CDR3 protein: CASSTPGAGVRHEQFF
CDR3 DNA: TGTGCCAGTAGTACCCCAGGGGCGGGAGTACGCCATGAGCAGTTCTTC

clone size: .
D gene: .
J gene: TRBJ2-1
V gene: TRBV7-8
CDR3 protein: CASSRPGTNSYNEQFF
CDR3 DNA: TGTGCCAGCAGCAGACCCGGGACAAACTCCTACAATGAGCAGTTCTTC

clone size: .
D gene: TRBD1
J gene: TRBJ2-1
V gene: TRBV7-9
CDR3 protein: CASSPRGQGRASYNEQFF
CDR3 DNA: TGTGCCAGCAGCCCCAGAGGACAGGGGAGGGCCTCCTACAATGAGCAGTTCTTC

clone size: .
D gene: TRBD1
J gene: TRBJ1-2
V gene: TRBV19
CDR3 protein: CASSTTGGNNGYTF
CDR3 DNA: TGTGCCAGTAGTACGACAGGGGGGAATAATGGCTACACCTTC

clone size: .
D gene: TRBD1
J gene: TRBJ1-4
V gene: TRBV6-1
CDR3 protein: CASSGQGPEKLFF
CDR3 DNA: TGTGCCAGCAGTGGACAGGGCCCTGAAAAACTGTTTTTT

clone size: .
D gene: TRBD1
J gene: TRBJ2-4
V gene: TRBV28
CDR3 protein: CASVTGSNIQYF
CDR3 DNA: TGTGCCAGCGTGACAGGGTCAAACATTCAGTACTTC

clone size: .
D gene: .
J gene: TRBJ1-2
V gene: TRBV29-1
CDR3 protein: CSVETENYGYTF
CDR3 DNA: TGCAGCGTTGAGACAGAGAACTATGGCTACACCTTC

clone size: .
D gene: TRBD1
J gene: TRBJ2-7
V gene: TRBV6-5
CDR3 protein: CASWDRAHYEQYF
CDR3 DNA: TGTGCCAGCTGGGACAGGGCCCACTACGAGCAGTACTTC

clone size: .
D gene: .
J gene: TRBJ2-5
V gene: TRBV6-1
CDR3 protein: CASSSGPSVETQYF
CDR3 DNA: TGTGCCAGCAGTAGCGGGCCTTCGGTAGAGACCCAGTACTTC

clone size: .
D gene: TRBD1
J gene: TRBJ2-7
V gene: TRBV10-3
CDR3 protein: CAISPSSGTGGNEQYF
CDR3 DNA: TGTGCCATCAGCCCCTCTTCAGGGACAGGGGGTAACGAGCAGTACTTC

clone size: .
D gene: TRBD1
J gene: TRBJ1-5
V gene: TRBV6-1
CDR3 protein: CASSGPSTGMGQPQHF
CDR3 DNA: TGTGCCAGCAGTGGACCTTCGACAGGGATGGGGCAGCCCCAGCATTTT

clone size: .
D gene: TRBD2
J gene: TRBJ2-7
V gene: TRBV11-2
CDR3 protein: CASSRAGASYEQYF
CDR3 DNA: TGTGCCAGCAGCCGAGCGGGGGCCTCCTACGAGCAGTACTTC

clone size: once
D gene: TRBD1
J gene: TRBJ2-1
V gene: TRBV2
CDR3 protein: CASSGTQGANEQFF
CDR3 DNA: TGTGCCAGCAGCGGGACACAGGGGGCTAACGAGCAGTTCTTC

clone size: .
D gene: TRBD2
J gene: TRBJ2-2
V gene: TRBV5-6
CDR3 protein: CASSWTSGGNSGELFF
CDR3 DNA: TGTGCCAGCAGCTGGACTAGCGGGGGGAATAGCGGGGAGCTGTTTTTT

clone size: .
D gene: TRBD2
J gene: TRBJ2-7
V gene: TRBV10-3
CDR3 protein: CAISPGLAGARAGEQYF
CDR3 DNA: TGTGCCATCAGCCCGGGACTAGCGGGGGCCCGGGCTGGGGAGCAGTACTTC

clone size: .
D gene: .
J gene: TRBJ1-5
V gene: TRBV6-5
CDR3 protein: CASSSNNQPQHF
CDR3 DNA: TGTGCCAGCAGTAGCAACAATCAGCCCCAGCATTTT

clone size: .
D gene: TRBD2
J gene: TRBJ2-2
V gene: TRBV27
CDR3 protein: CASSLFASGNTGELFF
CDR3 DNA: TGTGCCAGCAGTTTATTCGCTAGCGGGAACACCGGGGAGCTGTTTTTT

clone size: .
D gene: TRBD1
J gene: TRBJ2-2
V gene: TRBV5-1
CDR3 protein: CASSLDGDRRTGELFF
CDR3 DNA: TGCGCCAGCAGCTTGGACGGGGACAGACGCACCGGGGAGCTGTTTTTT

clone size: .
D gene: TRBD1
J gene: TRBJ2-2
V gene: TRBV10-1
CDR3 protein: CASSTTQGKKRGELFF
CDR3 DNA: TGCGCCAGCAGTACGACACAGGGGAAAAAGCGCGGGGAGCTGTTTTTT

clone size: .
D gene: TRBD2
J gene: TRBJ2-3
V gene: TRBV7-9
CDR3 protein: CASSPGLAGVPSTDTQYF
CDR3 DNA: TGTGCCAGCAGCCCCGGACTAGCGGGAGTCCCAAGCACAGATACGCAGTATTTT

clone size: .
D gene: .
J gene: TRBJ2-1
V gene: TRBV19
CDR3 protein: CASSGQGRGNYNEQFF
CDR3 DNA: TGTGCCAGTAGTGGGCAGGGGAGGGGAAACTACAATGAGCAGTTCTTC

clone size: .
D gene: .
J gene: TRBJ2-7
V gene: TRBV11-2
CDR3 protein: CASSSQGGYEQYF
CDR3 DNA: TGTGCCAGCAGCTCTCAGGGGGGCTACGAGCAGTACTTC

clone size: .
D gene: TRBD2
J gene: TRBJ2-3
V gene: TRBV5-4
CDR3 protein: CASSLWTSGGTDTQYF
CDR3 DNA: TGTGCCAGCAGCTTATGGACTAGCGGGGGTACAGATACGCAGTATTTT

clone size: .
D gene: TRBD2
J gene: TRBJ2-3
V gene: TRBV11-2
CDR3 protein: CASSTAGGTQYF
CDR3 DNA: TGTGCCAGCTCGACCGCGGGGGGTACGCAGTATTTT

clone size: .
D gene: .
J gene: TRBJ2-2
V gene: TRBV19
CDR3 protein: CASQRNRNTGELFF
CDR3 DNA: TGTGCCAGCCAGAGAAACAGAAACACCGGGGAGCTGTTTTTT

clone size: .
D gene: TRBD2
J gene: TRBJ2-5
V gene: TRBV2
CDR3 protein: CASSYTSGRQTQYF
CDR3 DNA: TGTGCCAGCAGTTATACTAGCGGGAGACAGACCCAGTACTTC

clone size: once
D gene: .
J gene: TRBJ2-3
V gene: TRBV7-9
CDR3 protein: CASSLAPAGPTDTQYF
CDR3 DNA: TGTGCCAGCAGCTTAGCGCCGGCGGGACCCACAGATACGCAGTATTTT

clone size: .
D gene: TRBD1
J gene: TRBJ1-5
V gene: TRBV4-1
CDR3 protein: CASSHATGVNGYSNQPQHF
CDR3 DNA: TGCGCCAGCAGCCATGCGACAGGGGTGAATGGATATAGCAATCAGCCCCAGCATTTT

clone size: .
D gene: .
J gene: TRBJ2-5
V gene: TRBV5-5
CDR3 protein: CASSLDGAGKYF
CDR3 DNA: TGTGCCAGCAGCTTGGATGGGGCAGGGAAGTACTTC

clone size: .
D gene: .
J gene: TRBJ2-7
V gene: TRBV2
CDR3 protein: CASIEEVGAYEQYF
CDR3 DNA: TGTGCCAGCATTGAGGAGGTAGGCGCCTACGAGCAGTACTTC

clone size: .
D gene: .
J gene: TRBJ2-3
V gene: TRBV15
CDR3 protein: CATSRDSPAAGSTDTQYF
CDR3 DNA: TGTGCCACCAGCAGAGATTCCCCGGCGGCTGGGAGCACAGATACGCAGTATTTT

clone size: .
D gene: TRBD1
J gene: TRBJ1-6
V gene: TRBV4-1
CDR3 protein: CASSQPTGGRANSPLHF
CDR3 DNA: TGCGCCAGCAGCCAACCTACAGGGGGCCGTGCTAATTCACCCCTCCACTTT

clone size: .
D gene: TRBD1
J gene: TRBJ1-6
V gene: TRBV6-1
CDR3 protein: CASSVLGRTGASAGNSPLHF
CDR3 DNA: TGTGCCAGCAGTGTTCTAGGGAGGACAGGGGCGTCGGCGGGGAATTCACCCCTCCACTTT

clone size: .
D gene: .
J gene: TRBJ1-2
V gene: TRBV20-1
CDR3 protein: CSASGHHTF
CDR3 DNA: TGCAGTGCTAGTGGGCACCACACCTTC

clone size: .
D gene: TRBD2
J gene: TRBJ2-5
V gene: TRBV18
CDR3 protein: CASLQGLAGTQETQYF
CDR3 DNA: TGTGCCAGCCTTCAGGGACTAGCGGGAACCCAAGAGACCCAGTACTTC

clone size: .
D gene: .
J gene: TRBJ2-7
V gene: TRBV10-2
CDR3 protein: CASTPDSASSYEQYF
CDR3 DNA: TGCGCCAGCACCCCGGACAGCGCGAGCTCCTACGAGCAGTACTTC

clone size: .
D gene: .
J gene: TRBJ1-1
V gene: TRBV30
CDR3 protein: CAWSAGRGIGEAFF
CDR3 DNA: TGTGCCTGGAGTGCAGGGAGGGGAATCGGGGAAGCTTTCTTT

clone size: .
D gene: .
J gene: TRBJ2-7
V gene: TRBV27
CDR3 protein: CASSPRGPSYEQYF
CDR3 DNA: TGTGCCAGCAGCCCCCGGGGTCCTTCATACGAGCAGTACTTC

clone size: .
D gene: .
J gene: TRBJ2-5
V gene: TRBV7-7
CDR3 protein: CASSLDGAVGGETQYF
CDR3 DNA: TGTGCCAGCAGCTTAGATGGAGCAGTCGGCGGAGAGACCCAGTACTTC

clone size: .
D gene: .
J gene: TRBJ1-2
V gene: TRBV30
CDR3 protein: CAWRADSHGYTF
CDR3 DNA: TGTGCCTGGAGGGCAGACTCGCATGGCTACACCTTC

clone size: .
D gene: .
J gene: TRBJ2-1
V gene: TRBV5-6
CDR3 protein: CASSLANGDNEQFF
CDR3 DNA: TGTGCCAGCAGCTTGGCCAACGGGGACAATGAGCAGTTCTTC

clone size: once
D gene: .
J gene: TRBJ2-5
V gene: TRBV2
CDR3 protein: CASSSIGEQYF
CDR3 DNA: TGTGCCAGCAGCTCCATTGGAGAGCAGTACTTC

clone size: .
D gene: .
J gene: TRBJ2-2
V gene: TRBV6-4
CDR3 protein: CASSESSTGELFF
CDR3 DNA: TGTGCCAGCAGTGAATCTTCCACCGGGGAGCTGTTTTTT

clone size: .
D gene: TRBD2
J gene: TRBJ2-7
V gene: TRBV7-2
CDR3 protein: CASRPGGGSYEQYF
CDR3 DNA: TGTGCCAGCAGGCCGGGGGGAGGGTCCTACGAGCAGTACTTC

clone size: .
D gene: .
J gene: TRBJ1-1
V gene: TRBV18
CDR3 protein: CASSPNRDTEAFF
CDR3 DNA: TGTGCCAGCTCGCCCAACAGGGACACTGAAGCTTTCTTT

clone size: .
D gene: .
J gene: TRBJ1-4
V gene: TRBV18
CDR3 protein: CASSRGVDEKLFF
CDR3 DNA: TGTGCCAGCTCACGGGGGGTTGATGAAAAACTGTTTTTT